The 8 T cell receptor beta chains presented below share a single source sample, sequenced in a study of blood T cell repertoires in COVID-19. Produced via immunoSEQ multiplex PCR; TCRdb's table is partial and in-frame only. The sample has about 170,000 clones; approximately 90% are singletons. Input material: peripheral blood. All receptors derive from a man aged 50 or older who had recovered from COVID-19.

The CDR3 spells CASSLVASGRRIEQFF. The CDR3 DNA reads TGTGCCAGCAGTTTGGTGGCTAGCGGGAGAAGGATTGAGCAGTTCTTC. This chain connects TRBV27 to TRBJ2-1, with 10 bases lining up with TRBD2. CDR3 length: 16 amino acids. Germline V lookup: CDR1 MNHEY, CDR2 SMNVEV (reference sequence). The ends lost 3 bases at V and 9 bases at J; junction bases unmatched: 11.

With regard to this clone: This specimen includes other DNA sequences encoding the same CDR3. The chain is built from TRBV7-2 and TRBJ2-6, with D possibly TRBD2 on 6 matching bases. Trimming took 6 bases from V and 1 from J, leaving 10 bases between them. Per germline, CDR1 SGHTA and CDR2 FQGNSA. CDR3 length: 15 residues. In DNA, the CDR3 is TGTGCCAGCAGTTTCGGGGGTTCTGGGGCCAACGTCCTGACTTTC. Amino acids: CASSFGGSGANVLTF.

The V call is TRBV19, the J call TRBJ2-2, with 7 bases aligning to TRBD1. With 9 bases clipped from V and 9 bases from J, the junction kept 16 bases outside the gene matches. The length of the CDR3 is 15 residues. CDR1 and CDR2 (germline): LNHDA, SQIVND (reference sequence). The CDR3, as DNA: TGTGCCAGCCGAGCCGGGACAGCCACACCGAGGGAGCTGTTTTTT. This sequence encodes CASRAGTATPRELFF.

The chain carries TRBV7-9 and TRBJ1-5; 7 bases align to TRBD1. The CDR3 consists of 14 residues. The germline V gene has CDR1 SEHNR and CDR2 FQNEAQ (reference sequence). The ends lost 7 bases at V and 4 bases at J; junction bases unmatched: 7. The CDR3 DNA reads TGTGCCAGCACCTCAGGGGGTGGTAATCAGCCCCAGCATTTT. It codes for CASTSGGGNQPQHF.

The chain links TRBV5-8 to TRBJ2-7, with a weak D call TRBD2 (6 bases). This CDR3 comprises 15 residues. Germline CDR1 SGHTS, CDR2 YDEGEE. V was pared by 3 bases and J by 3 bases, with 16 bases between. CDR3 DNA sequence: TGTGCCAGCAGCTCCAAGGGAGGACAACTCTACGAGCAGTACTTC. Its protein is CASSSKGGQLYEQYF.

The chain links TRBV10-3 to TRBJ1-5; TRBD1 agrees at 7 bases. This CDR3 comprises 14 residues. The V and J ends lost 4 bases and 7 bases, in that order; junction bases with no gene match: 7. Germline CDR1 reads ENHRY; CDR2 reads SYGVKD. CDR3 residues: CAISATGVGQPQHF. CDR3 DNA sequence: TGTGCCATCAGTGCCACAGGGGTCGGACAGCCCCAGCATTTT.

The chain uses TRBV6-1 and TRBJ1-5; 7 bases agree with TRBD1. Per germline, CDR1 MNHNS and CDR2 SASEGT. This CDR3 spans 11 amino acids. The junction had 1 base not matched to a gene; V was cut back by 2 bases and J by 12 bases. CDR3 in DNA: TGTGCCAGCAGTGAAAGGGACAGCCAGCATTTT. Translated, it gives CASSERDSQHF.

The chain couples TRBV27 to TRBJ2-7, with D perhaps matching TRBD2 (5 bases). Deletions cut 5 bases from V and 0 bases from J, with 11 bases between. This CDR3 has 14 residues. Germline loops: CDR1 MNHEY, CDR2 SMNVEV (reference sequence). CDR3 loop: CASSLGSGSYEQYF. The CDR3, as DNA: TGTGCCAGCAGTCTCGGAAGCGGCTCCTACGAGCAGTACTTC.